The clone carrying this TCR beta chain was found once. Stated time point: peripheral blood 6 weeks after treatment start. A total of 1 to 8 samples per patient were collected pretreatment and on-treatment. Germline V CDR1 and CDR2: SNHLY, FYNNEI. V lost 4 bases and J 4 bases, leaving 11 bases between the germline ends. The CDR3 is 14 amino acids. Produced via immunoSEQ multiplex PCR; TCRdb's table is partial and in-frame only. Of around 110,000 clones in the sample, around nine tenths were seen once. The sample is drawn from a study of PD-L1 blockade in urothelial cancer. The TCR was taken from a man in his sixties with urothelial cancer. The chain is built from TRBV2 and TRBJ1-5; D is uncertain. The sequencing here drew on PBMCs, taken around atezolizumab (anti-PD-L1) treatment. The CDR3 here is CASSVGLTNQPQHF. In DNA form, the CDR3 reads TGTGCCAGCAGTGTGGGCCTCACTAATCAGCCCCAGCATTTT.